A single sample is the source of the 26 T cell receptor beta chains below, sequenced in a study of blood T cell repertoires in COVID-19. Here immunoSEQ multiplex PCR was the method, and the copy in TCRdb shows in-frame clones only, minus some. The sample lists 130,000 to 150,000 clones; more than 70% were seen once. The sample consisted of peripheral blood. These TCRs come from a human donor in a cohort sampled during active COVID-19.

CDR3 sequence (DNA): TGTGCCAGCAGCCCCGGCGGGGTCAGCTCCTACAATGAGCAGTTCTTC. Its protein product is CASSPGGVSSYNEQFF. The J gene is TRBJ2-1, the V gene TRBV9; a weak D match, TRBD2 (6 bases). V was trimmed by 4 bases and J by 0 bases, leaving 14 bases between them. The CDR3 is 16 amino acids. CDR1 is SGDLS, CDR2 YYNGEE, per germline.

The chain employs TRBV4-3 and TRBJ2-3; D may be TRBD2 (6 bases). V lost 1 base and J lost 1, with 9 bases in between. CDR1 is LGHNA, CDR2 YSLEER, per germline. The CDR3 sequence is 15 residues long. DNA for the CDR3: TGCGCCAGCAGCCAAGGTCGCGGGGGCACAGATACGCAGTATTTT. Encoded protein: CASSQGRGGTDTQYF.

The chain employs TRBV7-2 and TRBJ2-7, with 7 bases matching TRBD2. In germline, CDR1 is SGHTA, CDR2 FQGNSA. V trimming: 0 bases; J trimming: 7 bases; junction bases outside the gene matches: 6. The CDR3 runs 14 residues. CDR3 in amino acids: CASSLAAGAREQYF. The CDR3 nucleotides are TGTGCCAGCAGCTTAGCCGCGGGAGCAAGAGAGCAGTACTTC. The full variable domain, its missing parts supplied by reference TRBV7-2 and TRBJ2-7, is GAGVSQSPSNKVTEKGKDVELRCDPISGHTALYWYRQSLGQGLEFLIYFQGNSAPDKSGLPSDRFSAERTGGSVSTLTIQRTQQEDSAVYLCASSLAAGAREQYFGPGTRLTVT.

The chain uses TRBV28 and TRBJ2-2, with D possibly being TRBD2 (6 bases). The V end lost 3 bases, the J end lost 5 bases, and 19 bases lay between the germline ends. The CDR3 is 17 amino acids. CDR1 and CDR2 from the germline V gene are MDHEN and SYDVKM. DNA of the CDR3: TGTGCCAGCAGTTTCCCACCCGGGCGGGATATGACCGGGGAGCTGTTTTTT. Translating gives CASSFPPGRDMTGELFF.

The genes are TRBV7-2 and TRBJ2-2; 13 nucleotides align to TRBD2. Germline V CDR1 and CDR2: SGHTA, FQGNSA. V was clipped by 5 bases and J by 7 bases; unmatched bases: 10. The CDR3 is 17 amino acids. The CDR3 DNA follows: TGTGCCAGCAGCCGTCGGACTAGCGGGAGAGGGAACGGGGAGCTGTTTTTT. Its translation: CASSRRTSGRGNGELFF.

The chain employs TRBV19 and TRBJ1-5; the match to TRBD1 covers 7 bases. V trimming: 6 bases; J trimming: 1 base; junction bases outside the gene matches: 12. Germline-derived CDR1 and CDR2 are LNHDA and SQIVND (reference sequence). The CDR3 is 17 residues long. For the CDR3, the DNA is TGTGCCAGTAGCCACCTCCGTGAGACAGGGAGCAATCAGCCCCAGCATTTT. It translates to CASSHLRETGSNQPQHF.

The chain uses TRBV5-1 and TRBJ2-4; unclear D gene. In germline, CDR1 is SGHRS, CDR2 YFSETQ. There are 16 residues in the CDR3. V dropped 0 bases and J dropped 6 bases, with 16 bases sitting between them. CDR3 sequence (DNA): TGCGCCAGCAGCTTGGAGGCAGCGAGTAGAGGAAACATTCAGTACTTC. It yields the protein CASSLEAASRGNIQYF.

J is TRBJ2-1 and V is TRBV11-2; D might be TRBD2 (6 bases). The germline V and J ends were trimmed by 6 bases and 4 bases, with 19 bases remaining between them. Germline-derived CDR1 and CDR2 are SGHAT and FQNNGV. The CDR3 has 16 amino acids. This CDR3 reads CASRPELTGVYNEQFF. CDR3 sequence (DNA): TGTGCCAGCAGACCCGAACTAACGGGGGTTTACAATGAGCAGTTCTTC.

In DNA form, the CDR3 reads TGTGCCAGCAGCTTGGGATGGAGTCAGGGGGAAGATACGCAGTATTTT. Residues: CASSLGWSQGEDTQYF. The chain is built from TRBV5-6 and TRBJ2-3; 7 bases are shared with TRBD1. The CDR3 covers 16 residues. The trim removed 0 bases at V and 5 bases at J, leaving 9 bases unmatched. Germline loops: CDR1 SGHDT, CDR2 YYEEEE.

The CDR3 sequence is CASSWIKAGDFQETQYF. DNA of the CDR3: TGTGCCAGCAGCTGGATCAAGGCCGGGGACTTCCAAGAGACCCAGTACTTC. The V call is TRBV7-9, the J call TRBJ2-5; weak D call: TRBD2 (6 bases). The CDR3 covers 17 residues. The germline gives CDR1 SEHNR, CDR2 FQNEAQ (reference sequence). The V end was cut by 4 bases, the J end by 1 base, with 19 bases between. Full variable domain (missing parts from reference TRBV7-9 and TRBJ2-5): DTGVSQNPRHKITKRGQNVTFRCDPISEHNRLYWYRQTLGQGPEFLTYFQNEAQLEKSRLLSDRFSAERPKGSFSTLEIQRTEQGDSAMYLCASSWIKAGDFQETQYFGPGTRLLVL.

This clone has just one count. The rearrangement uses TRBV7-3 and TRBJ2-1, with 15 bases fitting TRBD2. Germline V gives CDR1 SGHTA, CDR2 FQGTGA. The V gene end was trimmed by 5 bases and the J gene end by 9 bases; junction bases not matched to a gene: 8. This CDR3 spans 16 amino acids. The CDR3 region has the DNA TGTGCCAGCAGCACGAAGGGACTAGCGGGAGGTACTGAGCAGTTCTTC. This sequence encodes CASSTKGLAGGTEQFF.

The V gene is TRBV6-5, the J gene TRBJ2-1; TRBD1 agrees at 10 bases. The CDR3 totals 15 residues. CDR1 and CDR2 (germline): MNHEY, SVGAGI. The junction had 6 bases not matched to a gene; V was cut back by 6 bases and J by 4 bases. CDR3 protein: CASRMSGQGYNEQFF. The CDR3 DNA is TGTGCCAGCAGGATGTCGGGACAGGGGTACAATGAGCAGTTCTTC.

This chain connects TRBV28 to TRBJ1-4; no reliable D call. The CDR3 has 15 residues. The V end was cut by 4 bases, the J end by 5 bases, with 14 bases between. CDR1 is MDHEN, CDR2 SYDVKM, per germline. CDR3 in amino acids: CASSSHSDSNEKLFF. CDR3 coding DNA: TGTGCCAGCAGTTCCCACTCGGACTCGAATGAAAAACTGTTTTTT.

CDR3 amino acids: CASSSGLASAGELFF. CDR3 nucleotides: TGTGCCAGCAGCTCGGGACTAGCTTCGGCCGGGGAGCTGTTTTTT. This chain connects TRBV7-2 to TRBJ2-2; 9 bases map to TRBD2. Germline-derived CDR1 and CDR2 are SGHTA and FQGNSA. With 4 bases clipped from V and 6 bases from J, the junction kept 6 bases outside the gene matches. The CDR3 spans 15 residues.

V gene TRBV4-3 combines with J gene TRBJ2-7; 9 bases are shared with TRBD1. The CDR3 has 15 amino acids. Germline CDR1 reads LGHNA; CDR2 reads YSLEER. J lost 6 bases, V lost 1 base, and 7 bases had no gene match. CDR3 sequence reads: CASSQGRDRVFEQYF. CDR3 nucleotide sequence: TGCGCCAGCAGCCAAGGGCGGGACAGGGTCTTCGAGCAGTACTTC.

J is TRBJ1-5 and V is TRBV4-2, with a tentative D call TRBD1 (6 bases). The CDR3 contains 17 residues. Germline values: CDR1 LGHNA, CDR2 YNFKEQ. Between the trimmed V and J ends, which lost 0 bases and 2 bases, there was a span of 14 bases. CDR3 region: CASSQDFSTGRNQPQHF. As DNA, the CDR3 is TGTGCCAGCAGCCAAGATTTCTCCACAGGGCGCAATCAGCCCCAGCATTTT.

J is TRBJ2-7 and V is TRBV27; the match to TRBD2 covers 12 bases. V trimming: 5 bases; J trimming: 4 bases; junction bases outside the gene matches: 9. The CDR3 loop spans 16 amino acids. Germline V gene data show CDR1 as MNHEY and CDR2 as SMNVEV (reference sequence). In DNA, the CDR3 is TGTGCCAGCAGTGGGCTAGCGGGAGGGCCGACATACGAGCAGTACTTC. Its translation is CASSGLAGGPTYEQYF.

V usage is TRBV15 and J usage is TRBJ2-4; D might be TRBD2 (5 bases). Between the trimmed V and J ends, which lost 1 base and 6 bases, there was a span of 10 bases. Looked up from germline, CDR1 is LNHNV and CDR2 is YYDKDF (reference sequence). This CDR3 comprises 14 residues. CDR3 protein: CATSRVGGGNIQYF. CDR3 sequence (DNA): TGTGCCACCAGCAGAGTAGGAGGAGGAAACATTCAGTACTTC.

The chain recombines TRBV6-2 or TRBV6-3 with TRBJ2-4; 13 nucleotides line up with TRBD2. Germline loops: CDR1 MNHEY, CDR2 SVGEGT. Losses at the gene ends were 2 bases for V and 0 bases for J; bases not matched to a gene: 7. CDR3 length: 19 amino acids. CDR3 bases: TGTGCCAGCAGTTACCCTGATACTAGCGGGGGGGCAGCCAAAAACATTCAGTACTTC. Translated: CASSYPDTSGGAAKNIQYF.

This chain uses TRBV4-1 with TRBJ1-3; TRBD1 agrees at 7 bases. Germline lookup yields CDR1 MGHRA and CDR2 YSYEKL. Trimming at V came to 2 bases and at J to 0 bases, leaving 10 bases not matched to a gene. The length of the CDR3 is 18 residues. CDR3 DNA: TGCGCCAGCAGCCAAACCGGGACAGCGTTCCTCTCTGGAAACACCATATATTTT. As protein: CASSQTGTAFLSGNTIYF.

This clone was detected only a few times. This chain joins TRBV14 and TRBJ1-1, with a tentative D call TRBD1 (6 bases). This CDR3 has 17 amino acids. Germline V gene lookup returns CDR1 SGHDN and CDR2 FVKESK. Trimming pared 7 bases from V and 0 bases from J, leaving 21 bases between. The CDR3 nucleotides read TGTGCCAGCATGGGGAAGACTGAGGGACATATGAACACTGAAGCTTTCTTT. Translating gives CASMGKTEGHMNTEAFF.

The chain links TRBV6-6 to TRBJ2-1, with D tentatively TRBD1 (5 bases). CDR1 is MNHNY, CDR2 SVGAGI, per germline (reference sequence). CDR3 length: 13 residues. V lost 8 bases and J lost 2, with 10 bases in between. The CDR3 coding sequence is TGTGCCAGCTCGACAGAAGCCTACAATGAGCAGTTCTTC. This encodes CASSTEAYNEQFF.

The chain is built from TRBV30 and TRBJ1-2; TRBD1 matches at 10 bases. The germline gives CDR1 GTSNPN, CDR2 SVGIG (reference sequence). J lost 7 bases, V lost 2 bases, and 4 bases had no gene match. This CDR3 has 13 residues. CDR3 in DNA: TGTGCCTGGAGTCCGACAGGGGGCTTTGGCTACACCTTC. This translates into CAWSPTGGFGYTF.

The chain recombines TRBV6-6 with TRBJ1-6; weak D call: TRBD1 (6 bases). V dropped 5 bases and J dropped 8 bases, with 31 bases sitting between them. CDR1 and CDR2 from the germline V gene are MNHNY and SVGAGI (reference sequence). This CDR3 has 20 amino acids. CDR3 sequence: CASSPDGDDRPSQNHSPLHF. Written as DNA, the CDR3 is TGTGCCAGCAGTCCTGACGGGGACGACAGGCCAAGTCAAAACCATTCACCCCTCCACTTT.

This chain joins TRBV11-3 and TRBJ1-1; possible D gene TRBD1, 6 bases. Germline V gives CDR1 SGHNT, CDR2 YENEEA. CDR3 length equals 13 residues. V was cut by 5 bases and J by 5 bases, with 12 bases left in between. The CDR3 loop is CASSGGAGTEAFF. For the CDR3, the DNA is TGTGCCAGCAGCGGGGGGGCTGGGACTGAAGCTTTCTTT.

The chain couples TRBV7-2 to TRBJ2-3, with 8 bases fitting TRBD2. This CDR3 has 15 amino acids. From germline, CDR1 is SGHTA and CDR2 FQGNSA. The junction had 6 bases not matched to a gene; V was cut back by 2 bases and J by 5 bases. The CDR3 sequence is CASSLYGGAKDTQYF. CDR3 nucleotides: TGTGCCAGCAGCTTATACGGGGGGGCCAAAGATACGCAGTATTTT.